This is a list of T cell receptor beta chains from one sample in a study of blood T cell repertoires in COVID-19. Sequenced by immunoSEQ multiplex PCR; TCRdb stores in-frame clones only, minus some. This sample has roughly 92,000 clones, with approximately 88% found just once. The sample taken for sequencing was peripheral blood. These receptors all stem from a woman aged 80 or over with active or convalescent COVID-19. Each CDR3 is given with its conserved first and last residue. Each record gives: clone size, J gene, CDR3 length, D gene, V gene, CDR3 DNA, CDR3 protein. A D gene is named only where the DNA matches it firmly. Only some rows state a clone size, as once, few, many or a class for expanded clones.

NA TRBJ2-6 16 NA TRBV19 TGTGCCAGTAGATCCCGGGGGTCTACTGGGGCCAACGTCCTGACTTTC CASRSRGSTGANVLTF
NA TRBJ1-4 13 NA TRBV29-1 TGCAGCGCCAGGACAGAGAATGTAGAAAAACTGTTTTTT CSARTENVEKLFF
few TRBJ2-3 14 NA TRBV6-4 TGTGCCAGCAGTGACTCGGGACACGCAGATACGCAGTATTTT CASSDSGHADTQYF
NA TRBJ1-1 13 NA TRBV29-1 TGCAGCGTTGGGGGAGAGGGGAACACTGAAGCTTTCTTT CSVGGEGNTEAFF
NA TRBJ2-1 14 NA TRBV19 TGTGCCAGTAGTATGACTAGGGCCCGGAGTGAGCAGTTCTTC CASSMTRARSEQFF
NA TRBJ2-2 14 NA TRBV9 TGTGCCAGCAGCGCCACAGGGACCGCCGGGGAGCTGTTTTTT CASSATGTAGELFF
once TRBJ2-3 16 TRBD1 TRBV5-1 TGCGCCAGCAGCTTGCCGACAGGGGGAACCACAGATACGCAGTATTTT CASSLPTGGTTDTQYF
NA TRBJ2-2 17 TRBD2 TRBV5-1 TGCGCCAGCAGCCTCATGGAGCTAGCGGGGGTAACCGGGGAGCTGTTTTTT CASSLMELAGVTGELFF
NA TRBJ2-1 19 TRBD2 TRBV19 TGTGCCAGTAGTATAGGCAAACCTAGCGGGGGGGTCCCTTACAATGAGCAGTTCTTC CASSIGKPSGGVPYNEQFF
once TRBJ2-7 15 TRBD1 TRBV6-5 TGTGCCAGCAGTCAGGGGGCCAGGGGGTACTACGAGCAGTACTTC CASSQGARGYYEQYF
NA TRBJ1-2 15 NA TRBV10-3 TGTGCCATCAGTGACACAGACCCGATCCCGGATGGCTACACCTTC CAISDTDPIPDGYTF
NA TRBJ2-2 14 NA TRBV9 TGTGCCAGCAGCGTAGGAGTAACTACCGGGGAGCTGTTTTTT CASSVGVTTGELFF
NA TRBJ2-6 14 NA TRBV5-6 TGTGCCAGCAGCACAACCTCTGGGGCCAACGTCCTGACTTTC CASSTTSGANVLTF
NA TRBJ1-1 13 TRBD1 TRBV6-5 TGTGCCAGCAGTCAGGGGGGGAACACTGAAGCTTTCTTT CASSQGGNTEAFF
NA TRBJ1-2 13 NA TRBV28 TGTGCCAGCAGTTTTAGCTACGGAGTAGGCTACACCTTC CASSFSYGVGYTF
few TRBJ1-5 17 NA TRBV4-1 TGCGCCAGCAGCCAAGGGGACATTCTCTTACGGAGTCAGCCCCAGCATTTT CASSQGDILLRSQPQHF
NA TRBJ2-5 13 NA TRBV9 TGTGCCAGCAGCGTAGCTCCCTCCGAGACCCAGTACTTC CASSVAPSETQYF
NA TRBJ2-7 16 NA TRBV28 TGTGCCAGCAGCTCCGGGACAACGGGATCCACCTACGAGCAGTACTTC CASSSGTTGSTYEQYF
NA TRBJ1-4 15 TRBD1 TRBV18 TGTGCCAGCTCACCCAGGACAGGAACAAATGAAAAACTGTTTTTT CASSPRTGTNEKLFF
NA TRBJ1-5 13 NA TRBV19 TGTGCCAGTAGTCCAGGCGGCAATCAGCCCCAGCATTTT CASSPGGNQPQHF
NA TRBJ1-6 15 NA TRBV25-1 TGTGCCAGCAGTGACTCCTTGGACAGTAATTCACCCCTCCACTTT CASSDSLDSNSPLHF
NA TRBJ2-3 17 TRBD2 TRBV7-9 TGTGCCAGCAGCCGTAGCCCCAGCGGGAGTGGTACAGATACGCAGTATTTT CASSRSPSGSGTDTQYF
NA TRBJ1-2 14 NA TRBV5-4 TGTGCCAGCAGCTTGGACAGGGTTGCCTATGGCTACACCTTC CASSLDRVAYGYTF
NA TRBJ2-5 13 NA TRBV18 NA CASSPPFGQGTYF
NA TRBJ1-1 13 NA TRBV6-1 TGTGCCAGCAGTTCTTACAGGGACGCTGAAGCTTTCTTT CASSSYRDAEAFF
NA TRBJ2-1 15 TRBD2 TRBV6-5 TGTGCCAGCAGCCCCACCCACGGGGGGGGCAATGAGCAGTTCTTC CASSPTHGGGNEQFF
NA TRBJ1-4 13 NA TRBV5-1 TGCGCCAGCAGCATCAACCCCGGGGAAAAACTGTTTTTT CASSINPGEKLFF